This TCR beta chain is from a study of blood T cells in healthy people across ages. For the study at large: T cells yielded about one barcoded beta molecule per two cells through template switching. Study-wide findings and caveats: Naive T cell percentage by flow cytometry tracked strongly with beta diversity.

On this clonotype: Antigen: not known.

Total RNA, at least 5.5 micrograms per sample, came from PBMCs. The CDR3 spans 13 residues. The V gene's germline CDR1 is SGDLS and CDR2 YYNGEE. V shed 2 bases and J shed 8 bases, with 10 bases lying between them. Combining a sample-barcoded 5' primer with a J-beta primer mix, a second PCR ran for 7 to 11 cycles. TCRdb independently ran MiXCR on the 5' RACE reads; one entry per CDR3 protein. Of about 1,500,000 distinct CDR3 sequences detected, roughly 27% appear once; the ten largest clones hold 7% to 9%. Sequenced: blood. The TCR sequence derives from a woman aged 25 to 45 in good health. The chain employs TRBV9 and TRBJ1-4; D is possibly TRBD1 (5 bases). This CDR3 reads CASSVGREEKLFF. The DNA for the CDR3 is TGTGCCAGCAGCGTGGGCAGGGAGGAAAAACTGTTTTTT.